This T cell receptor beta chain was sequenced during a study of blood T cell repertoires in COVID-19. Across the whole study: From the United States, Italy and Spain came samples of acute and convalescent COVID-19. T cells, B-cell-depleted T cells, or PBMCs provided the cDNA or gDNA that served as material.

Germline lookup yields CDR1 MRHNA and CDR2 SNTAGT. This CDR3 region has 14 residues. V lost 2 bases to trimming and J lost 5 bases, with 12 bases between them. This clone was counted once. In the original processing: Estimated nucleated cell counts came from reference gene primer amplification. Data came from immunoSEQ multiplex PCR; TCRdb stores just in-frame clones and leaves some out. V, J and clone size were drawn from that table, and D and trimming were deduced from the DNA. The repertoire includes approximately 210,000 clones, 75% to 90% of them detected once, and 4% to 6% sits in the top ten. The receptor's source is a woman aged 35 to 49 with acute or convalescent COVID-19. The sample consisted of peripheral blood. The chain employs TRBV6-4 and TRBJ1-2, with D perhaps matching TRBD1 (5 bases). CDR3 DNA sequence: TGTGCCAGCAGTGACCAGGGCTCACCGTATGGCTACACCTTC. The encoded protein is CASSDQGSPYGYTF.